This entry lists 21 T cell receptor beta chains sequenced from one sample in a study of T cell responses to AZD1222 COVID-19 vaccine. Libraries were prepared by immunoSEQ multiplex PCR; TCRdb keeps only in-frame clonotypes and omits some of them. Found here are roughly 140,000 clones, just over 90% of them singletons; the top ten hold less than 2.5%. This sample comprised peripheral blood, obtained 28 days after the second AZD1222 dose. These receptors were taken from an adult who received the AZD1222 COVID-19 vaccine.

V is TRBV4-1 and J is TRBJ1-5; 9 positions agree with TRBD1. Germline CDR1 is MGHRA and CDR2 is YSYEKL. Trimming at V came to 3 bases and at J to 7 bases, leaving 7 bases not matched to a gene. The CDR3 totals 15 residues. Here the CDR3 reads CASSHITGGGQPQHF. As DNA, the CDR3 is TGCGCCAGCAGCCATATTACAGGGGGCGGACAGCCCCAGCATTTT.

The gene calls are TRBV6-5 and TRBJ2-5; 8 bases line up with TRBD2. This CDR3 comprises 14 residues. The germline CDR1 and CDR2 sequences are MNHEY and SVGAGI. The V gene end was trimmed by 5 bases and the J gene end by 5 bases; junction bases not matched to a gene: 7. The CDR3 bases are TGTGCCAGCAGTCAGCCGGGGGGGCGGGAGACCCAGTACTTC. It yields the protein CASSQPGGRETQYF.

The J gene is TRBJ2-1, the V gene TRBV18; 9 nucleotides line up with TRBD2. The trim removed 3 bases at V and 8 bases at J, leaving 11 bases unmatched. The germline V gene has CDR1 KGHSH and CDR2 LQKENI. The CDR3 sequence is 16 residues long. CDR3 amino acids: CASSPGLAGVADEQFF. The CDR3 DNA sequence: TGTGCCAGCTCACCGGGATTAGCGGGAGTCGCGGATGAGCAGTTCTTC.

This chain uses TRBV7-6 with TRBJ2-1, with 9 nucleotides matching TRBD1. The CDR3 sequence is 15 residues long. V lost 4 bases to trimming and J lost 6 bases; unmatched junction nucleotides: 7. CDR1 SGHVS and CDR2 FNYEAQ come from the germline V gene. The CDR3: CASSWGQGEGNEQFF. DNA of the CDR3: TGTGCCAGCAGCTGGGGACAGGGTGAGGGCAATGAGCAGTTCTTC.

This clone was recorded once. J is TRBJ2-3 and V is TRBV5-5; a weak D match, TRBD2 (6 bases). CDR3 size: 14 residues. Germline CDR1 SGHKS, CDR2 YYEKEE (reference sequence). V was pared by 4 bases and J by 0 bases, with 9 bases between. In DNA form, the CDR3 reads TGTGCCAGCAGCGGAGGGGTGAGCACAGATACGCAGTATTTT. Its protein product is CASSGGVSTDTQYF. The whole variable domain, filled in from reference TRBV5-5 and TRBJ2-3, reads DAGVTQSPTHLIKTRGQQVTLRCSPISGHKSVSWYQQVLGQGPQFIFQYYEKEERGRGNFPDRFSARQFPNYSSELNVNALLLGDSALYLCASSGGVSTDTQYFGPGTRLTVL.

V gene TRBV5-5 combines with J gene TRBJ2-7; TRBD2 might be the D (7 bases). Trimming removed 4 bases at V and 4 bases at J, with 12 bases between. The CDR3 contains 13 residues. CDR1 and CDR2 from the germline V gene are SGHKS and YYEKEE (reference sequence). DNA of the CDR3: TGTGCCAGCAGCCAGGCGGGGGCGTACGAGCAGTACTTC. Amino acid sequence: CASSQAGAYEQYF.

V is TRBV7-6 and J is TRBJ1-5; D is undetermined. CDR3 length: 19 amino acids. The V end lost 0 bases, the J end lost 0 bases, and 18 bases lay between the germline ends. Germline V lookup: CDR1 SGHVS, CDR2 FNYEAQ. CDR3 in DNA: TGTGCCAGCAGCTTAGCAAAATCAGTATCCGTACCTAGCAATCAGCCCCAGCATTTT. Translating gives CASSLAKSVSVPSNQPQHF.

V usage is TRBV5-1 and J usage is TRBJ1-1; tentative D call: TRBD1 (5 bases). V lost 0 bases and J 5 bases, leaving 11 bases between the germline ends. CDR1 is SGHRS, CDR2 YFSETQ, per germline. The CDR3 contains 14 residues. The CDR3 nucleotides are TGCGCCAGCAGCTTGGCAGGGATAGCGACTGAAGCTTTCTTT. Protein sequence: CASSLAGIATEAFF.

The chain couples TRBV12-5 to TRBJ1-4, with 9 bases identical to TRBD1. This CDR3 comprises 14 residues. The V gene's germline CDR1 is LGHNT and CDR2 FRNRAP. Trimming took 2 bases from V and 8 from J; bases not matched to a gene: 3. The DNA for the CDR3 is TGTGCTAGTGGTTTGACAGGGGGCCAGGAAAAACTGTTTTTT. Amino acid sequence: CASGLTGGQEKLFF.

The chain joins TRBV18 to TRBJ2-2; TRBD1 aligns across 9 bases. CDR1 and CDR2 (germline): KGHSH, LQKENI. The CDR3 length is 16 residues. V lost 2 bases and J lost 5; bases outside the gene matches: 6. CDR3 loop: CASSPTGTGSTGELFF. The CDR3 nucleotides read TGTGCCAGCTCACCAACCGGGACAGGGTCAACCGGGGAGCTGTTTTTT.

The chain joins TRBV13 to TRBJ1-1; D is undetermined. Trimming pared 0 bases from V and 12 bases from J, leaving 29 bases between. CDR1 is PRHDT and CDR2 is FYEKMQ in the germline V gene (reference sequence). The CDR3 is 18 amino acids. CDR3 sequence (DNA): TGTGCCAGCAGCTTAGGATCCATCCCCCTCCCAAGGACTTACGCAACTTTCTTT. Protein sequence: CASSLGSIPLPRTYATFF.

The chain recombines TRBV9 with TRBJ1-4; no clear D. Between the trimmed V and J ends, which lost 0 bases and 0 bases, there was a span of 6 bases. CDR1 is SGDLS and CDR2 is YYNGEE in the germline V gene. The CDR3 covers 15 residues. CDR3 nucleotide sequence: TGTGCCAGCAGCGTAGAATCTGCAACTAATGAAAAACTGTTTTTT. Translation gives CASSVESATNEKLFF.

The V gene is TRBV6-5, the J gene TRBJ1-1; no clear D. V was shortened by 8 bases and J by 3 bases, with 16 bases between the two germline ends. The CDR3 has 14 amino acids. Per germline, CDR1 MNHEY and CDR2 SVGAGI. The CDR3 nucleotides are TGTGCCAGCCAGGTCGTTCGTGGGGACACTGAAGCTTTCTTT. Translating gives CASQVVRGDTEAFF.

CDR3: CAIRPSLQGTEAFF. The CDR3 coding sequence is TGTGCCATCAGGCCCTCCCTCCAGGGGACTGAAGCTTTCTTT. The rearrangement joins TRBV10-3 to TRBJ1-1, with D possibly TRBD1 on 6 matching bases. Germline CDR1 is ENHRY and CDR2 is SYGVKD. CDR3 length equals 14 residues. V was trimmed by 6 bases and J by 5 bases, leaving 16 bases between them.

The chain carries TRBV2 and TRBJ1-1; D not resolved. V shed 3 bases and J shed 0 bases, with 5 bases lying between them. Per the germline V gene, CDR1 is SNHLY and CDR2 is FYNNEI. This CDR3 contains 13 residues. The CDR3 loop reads CASSDTMNTEAFF. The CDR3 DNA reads TGTGCCAGCAGTGATACCATGAACACTGAAGCTTTCTTT. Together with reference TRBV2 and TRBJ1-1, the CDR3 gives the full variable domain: EPEVTQTPSHQVTQMGQEVILRCVPISNHLYFYWYRQILGQKVEFLVSFYNNEISEKSEIFDDQFSVERPDGSNFTLKIRSTKLEDSAMYFCASSDTMNTEAFFGQGTRLTVV.

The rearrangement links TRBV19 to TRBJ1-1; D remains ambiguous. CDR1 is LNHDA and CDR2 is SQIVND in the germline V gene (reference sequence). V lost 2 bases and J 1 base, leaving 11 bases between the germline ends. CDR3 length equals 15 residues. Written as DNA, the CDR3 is TGTGCCAGTAGTATAAGACGCATAGGGAACACTGAAGCTTTCTTT. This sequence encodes CASSIRRIGNTEAFF.

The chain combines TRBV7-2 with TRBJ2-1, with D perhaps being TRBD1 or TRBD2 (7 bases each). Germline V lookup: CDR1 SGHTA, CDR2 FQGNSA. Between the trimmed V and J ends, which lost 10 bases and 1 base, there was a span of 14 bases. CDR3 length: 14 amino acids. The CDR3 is CATRGGLSYNEQFF. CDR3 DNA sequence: TGTGCCACCAGGGGGGGGCTTTCCTACAATGAGCAGTTCTTC.

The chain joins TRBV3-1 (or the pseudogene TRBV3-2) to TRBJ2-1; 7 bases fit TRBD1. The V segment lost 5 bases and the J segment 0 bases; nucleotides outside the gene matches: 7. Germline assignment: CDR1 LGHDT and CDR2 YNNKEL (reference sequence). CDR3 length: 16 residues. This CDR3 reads CASSVNWDSSYNEQFF. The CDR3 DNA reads TGTGCCAGCAGCGTTAATTGGGACAGCTCCTACAATGAGCAGTTCTTC.

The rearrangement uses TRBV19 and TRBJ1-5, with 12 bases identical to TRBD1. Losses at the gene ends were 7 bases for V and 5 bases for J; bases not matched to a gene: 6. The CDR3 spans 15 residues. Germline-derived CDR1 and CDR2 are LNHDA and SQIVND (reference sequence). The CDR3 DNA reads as TGTGCCAGTAACGACCGGGACAGGGGGCATCAGCCCCAGCATTTT. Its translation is CASNDRDRGHQPQHF.

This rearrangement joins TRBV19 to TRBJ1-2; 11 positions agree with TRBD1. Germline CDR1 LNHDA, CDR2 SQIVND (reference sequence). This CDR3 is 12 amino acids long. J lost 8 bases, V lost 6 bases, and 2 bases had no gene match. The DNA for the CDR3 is TGTGCCAGTAGGGGACAGGGGGAAGGCTACACCTTC. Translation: CASRGQGEGYTF.

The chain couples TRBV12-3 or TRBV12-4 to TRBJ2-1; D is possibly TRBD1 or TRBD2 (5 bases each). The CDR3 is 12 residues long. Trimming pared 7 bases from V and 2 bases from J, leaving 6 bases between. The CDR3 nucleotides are TGTGCCAGCAAGGGACCCTACAATGAGCAGTTCTTC. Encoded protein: CASKGPYNEQFF.